This entry lists 17 T cell receptor beta chains sequenced from one sample in a study of blood T cell repertoires in COVID-19. This table comes from immunoSEQ multiplex PCR, and its TCRdb copy is limited to in-frame clones, with some not included. The sample carries 120,000 to 150,000 clones, 60% to 85% recorded once. Specimen: peripheral blood. The receptors shown here come from a man over 45 with acute or convalescent COVID-19.

The V and J genes are TRBV24-1 and TRBJ2-2; D unresolved. CDR3 length equals 16 residues. The V end lost 1 base, the J end lost 2 bases, and 10 bases lay between the germline ends. The germline gives CDR1 KGHDR, CDR2 SFDVKD. The CDR3 DNA reads as TGTGCCACCAGTGATTTAGAAACAGATAACACCGGGGAGCTGTTTTTT. It codes for CATSDLETDNTGELFF.

CDR3: CAIRGSGGAATGELFF. The CDR3 region has the DNA TGTGCCATCCGGGGGAGCGGGGGGGCTGCCACCGGGGAGCTGTTTTTT. V gene TRBV10-3 combines with J gene TRBJ2-2, with 10 bases fitting TRBD2. CDR1 ENHRY and CDR2 SYGVKD come from the germline V gene. The CDR3 consists of 16 residues. The junction had 10 bases not matched to a gene; V was cut back by 8 bases and J by 4 bases.

The chain employs TRBV28 and TRBJ1-2, with 7 bases that match TRBD1. Germline CDR1 MDHEN, CDR2 SYDVKM. CDR3 size: 14 residues. The ends lost 10 bases at V and 1 base at J; junction bases unmatched: 9. DNA of the CDR3: TGTGCCACGGGGGACAGAAATTTTAACTATGGCTACACCTTC. Its translation: CATGDRNFNYGYTF.

J is TRBJ2-2 and V is TRBV5-1, with D perhaps TRBD1 (5 bases). Trimming took 1 base from V and 7 from J, leaving 17 bases between them. This CDR3 spans 16 amino acids. Germline V gene data show CDR1 as SGHRS and CDR2 as YFSETQ. The CDR3 spells CASSLLLQGKGGELFF. The CDR3, as DNA: TGCGCCAGCAGCTTGCTACTTCAGGGAAAGGGCGGGGAGCTGTTTTTT.

The chain is built from TRBV19 and TRBJ2-3, with 8 bases aligning to TRBD1. The CDR3 is made up of 15 amino acids. V dropped 5 bases and J dropped 2; count of bases not matched to a gene: 6. Germline CDR1 and CDR2: LNHDA and SQIVND (reference sequence). The chain's CDR3 is CASSSGQGYTDTQYF. DNA for the CDR3: TGTGCCAGTAGTTCCGGACAGGGATACACAGATACGCAGTATTTT.

V and J are TRBV6-6 and TRBJ2-5; 13 bases match TRBD2. Per the germline V gene, CDR1 is MNHNY and CDR2 is SVGAGI (reference sequence). This CDR3 comprises 15 residues. V lost 6 bases to trimming and J lost 4 bases; unmatched junction nucleotides: 5. CDR3 coding DNA: TGTGCCAGCAGCGGAACTAGCGGGGGGGGAGAGACCCAGTACTTC. Amino acid sequence: CASSGTSGGGETQYF.

A note on this clone: Other DNA sequences in this sample translate to the same CDR3. The chain joins TRBV19 to TRBJ2-2, with TRBD2 as a possible D gene (6 bases). The CDR3 has 14 residues. CDR1 LNHDA and CDR2 SQIVND come from the germline V gene (reference sequence). Trimming left V 1 base short and J 5 bases short, with 8 bases between. Here the CDR3 reads CASSIVGGTGELFF. The CDR3 DNA reads as TGTGCCAGTAGTATAGTCGGAGGGACCGGGGAGCTGTTTTTT.

This chain joins TRBV7-9 and TRBJ2-3; 11 positions agree with TRBD2. V was clipped by 6 bases and J by 0 bases; unmatched bases: 8. The CDR3 is 17 amino acids. Germline assignment: CDR1 SEHNR and CDR2 FQNEAQ (reference sequence). The CDR3: CASSPRLAGPSTDTQYF. CDR3 sequence (DNA): TGTGCCAGCAGTCCAAGACTAGCGGGACCGAGCACAGATACGCAGTATTTT.

The chain recombines TRBV7-8 with TRBJ1-1; D unresolved. CDR3 size: 14 residues. V dropped 5 bases and J dropped 4 bases, with 14 bases sitting between them. Germline CDR1 is SGHVS and CDR2 is FQNEAQ. This chain's CDR3 is CASSKDVRGTEAFF. Written as DNA, the CDR3 is TGTGCCAGCAGCAAGGACGTACGGGGCACTGAAGCTTTCTTT.

V gene TRBV12-3 or TRBV12-4 combines with J gene TRBJ2-1; 12 bases agree with TRBD2. V gave up 8 bases and J gave up 10 bases; unmatched junction bases: 6. The CDR3 is made up of 13 amino acids. Here the CDR3 DNA reads TGTGCCAGCCGGACTAGCGGGGTTGGGGAGCAGTTCTTC. Translating it yields CASRTSGVGEQFF.

V gene TRBV11-2 combines with J gene TRBJ1-6; possibly TRBD1 for D (6 bases). This CDR3 region has 15 residues. The germline V gene has CDR1 SGHAT and CDR2 FQNNGV. V was clipped by 3 bases and J by 7 bases, with 13 bases between them. For the CDR3, the DNA is TGTGCCAGCAGCTTCCGGGGGGGGCACAATTCACCCCTCCACTTT. This gives the protein CASSFRGGHNSPLHF.

The chain is built from TRBV19 and TRBJ1-4; D call uncertain. Germline assignment: CDR1 LNHDA and CDR2 SQIVND (reference sequence). The CDR3 has 13 amino acids. V dropped 5 bases and J dropped 8 bases, with 12 bases sitting between them. The CDR3 DNA reads as TGTGCCAGTAGTCTACAGAAACTGGAAAAACTGTTTTTT. Translation: CASSLQKLEKLFF.

This clone is classed as large. The chain recombines TRBV7-9 with TRBJ2-3; TRBD1 agrees at 10 bases. Germline-derived CDR1 and CDR2 are SEHNR and FQNEAQ (reference sequence). J lost 3 bases, V lost 10 bases, and 4 bases had no gene match. CDR3 length: 13 residues. CDR3 nucleotides: TGTGCCACGACGGGACAGGGGACAGATACGCAGTATTTT. Protein sequence: CATTGQGTDTQYF.

The chain carries TRBV3-1 (or the pseudogene TRBV3-2) and TRBJ2-2, with a tentative D call TRBD1 (5 bases). With 1 base removed from V and 2 bases from J, the gap between germline ends came to 8 bases. The germline V gene encodes CDR1 LGHDT and CDR2 YNNKEL (reference sequence). The CDR3 length is 15 residues. The CDR3 region is CASSQGQGNTGELFF. The CDR3 DNA follows: TGTGCCAGCAGCCAAGGGCAGGGTAACACCGGGGAGCTGTTTTTT.

This clone was seen ten or more times. The chain employs TRBV5-6 and TRBJ1-6; D is uncertain. The CDR3 has 16 amino acids. From germline, CDR1 is SGHDT and CDR2 YYEEEE. Trimming removed 0 bases from V and 6 bases from J, with 13 bases in between. In DNA form, the CDR3 reads TGTGCCAGCAGCTTGGATTCGGGTTCGGGTAATTCACCCCTCCACTTT. This sequence encodes CASSLDSGSGNSPLHF.

This clone was observed a few times. This chain connects TRBV7-6 to TRBJ2-5; TRBD2 matches at 9 bases. Germline CDR1 is SGHVS and CDR2 is FNYEAQ. The CDR3 has 16 residues. V shed 2 bases and J 3 bases; nucleotides not matched to a gene: 7. This CDR3 is CASSLIFAGGKETQYF. CDR3 nucleotides: TGTGCCAGCAGCTTAATATTCGCGGGGGGGAAAGAGACCCAGTACTTC.

This clone has only a few counts. The chain carries TRBV6-2 or TRBV6-3 and TRBJ2-7; TRBD1 agrees at 9 bases. The CDR3 length is 16 residues. The J segment lost 4 bases and the V segment lost 0 bases, leaving 7 bases of the junction unmatched. Germline values: CDR1 MNHEY, CDR2 SVGEGT. This chain's CDR3 is CASSYSRDREVYEQYF. CDR3 sequence (DNA): TGTGCCAGCAGTTACTCGAGGGACAGGGAAGTTTACGAGCAGTACTTC.